The 8 T cell receptor beta chains reported below all come from one sample, sequenced in a study of brain T cells in children with intractable seizures. Measured with immunoSEQ multiplex PCR; TCRdb has only the in-frame clones, and not every one. This sample carries about 340,000 clones, about 93% of them seen once, and the ten largest clones take 5.7%. Time point noted: blood from clinic visit 5 months post-surgery; TSC patient then seizure free. The sample was peripheral blood, taken approximately 5 months after surgery. The receptors stem from a boy under three years old with tuberous sclerosis and intractable seizures.

This chain joins TRBV28 and TRBJ1-5; D is perhaps TRBD1 (5 bases). Looked up from germline, CDR1 is MDHEN and CDR2 is SYDVKM. The CDR3 totals 12 residues. The V end lost 11 bases, the J end lost 2 bases, and 10 bases lay between the germline ends. CDR3 nucleotides: TGTGCCGGAGGGGTGGGCAATCAGCCCCAGCATTTT. Protein sequence: CAGGVGNQPQHF.

The chain carries TRBV19 and TRBJ1-1; the D is unclear. Germline values: CDR1 LNHDA, CDR2 SQIVND (reference sequence). CDR3 length: 18 amino acids. Trimming shortened V by 3 bases and J by 3 bases, and 23 bases separated the two germline ends. CDR3 amino acids: CASSMDQLRLTLDTEAFF. For the CDR3, the DNA is TGTGCCAGTAGTATGGACCAGTTACGTCTTACCTTGGACACTGAAGCTTTCTTT. Full variable domain (missing parts from reference TRBV19 and TRBJ1-1): DGGITQSPKYLFRKEGQNVTLSCEQNLNHDAMYWYRQDPGQGLRLIYYSQIVNDFQKGDIAEGYSVSREKKESFPLTVTSAQKNPTAFYLCASSMDQLRLTLDTEAFFGQGTRLTVV.

V gene TRBV5-1 combines with J gene TRBJ1-2, with D unresolved. This CDR3 spans 14 amino acids. V was cut by 0 bases and J by 4 bases, with 10 bases left in between. The V gene's germline CDR1 is SGHRS and CDR2 YFSETQ. The CDR3 is CASSLVAGFYGYTF. DNA of the CDR3: TGCGCCAGCAGCTTGGTGGCGGGATTCTATGGCTACACCTTC. The entire variable domain, with the rest obtained from reference TRBV5-1 and TRBJ1-2, is as follows: KAGVTQTPRYLIKTRGQQVTLSCSPISGHRSVSWYQQTPGQGLQFLFEYFSETQRNKGNFPGRFSGRQFSNSRSEMNVSTLELGDSALYLCASSLVAGFYGYTFGSGTRLTVV.

This chain uses TRBV9 with TRBJ1-2; unclear D gene. The germline V gene has CDR1 SGDLS and CDR2 YYNGEE. The CDR3 extends over 14 amino acids. V dropped 2 bases and J dropped 0 bases, with 8 bases sitting between them. CDR3 amino acids: CASSVRGANYGYTF. The CDR3 DNA is TGTGCCAGCAGCGTTCGCGGGGCTAACTATGGCTACACCTTC.

V usage is TRBV5-1 and J usage is TRBJ1-2; D not certain. V lost 4 bases, J lost 0 bases, and 10 bases lay in between. Germline lookup yields CDR1 SGHRS and CDR2 YFSETQ. The CDR3 covers 14 residues. This CDR3 is CASSPIGSNYGYTF. CDR3 coding DNA: TGCGCCAGCAGCCCCATAGGATCTAACTATGGCTACACCTTC.

V usage is TRBV24-1 and J usage is TRBJ1-2; 9 bases align to TRBD1. This CDR3 is 14 amino acids long. The germline V gene has CDR1 KGHDR and CDR2 SFDVKD. Trimming removed 4 bases from V and 3 bases from J; junction bases left unmatched: 2. The CDR3 is CATSDRDRDYGYTF. The DNA for the CDR3 is TGTGCCACCAGTGACCGGGACAGGGACTATGGCTACACCTTC.

V usage is TRBV24-1 and J usage is TRBJ1-1; no reliable D call. The CDR3 has 14 residues. With 5 bases removed from V and 0 bases from J, the gap between germline ends came to 9 bases. The germline V gene has CDR1 KGHDR and CDR2 SFDVKD. CDR3 region: CATSARSLNTEAFF. As DNA, the CDR3 is TGTGCCACCAGTGCGCGATCATTGAACACTGAAGCTTTCTTT.

This rearrangement joins TRBV19 to TRBJ1-2; TRBD1 is a possible D gene (5 bases). Trimming pared 6 bases from V and 3 bases from J, leaving 20 bases between. From germline, CDR1 is LNHDA and CDR2 SQIVND (reference sequence). This CDR3 has 16 amino acids. CDR3 in DNA: TGTGCCAGTAGACCCCATTCGAGGGGCCCCCACTATGGCTACACCTTC. This gives the protein CASRPHSRGPHYGYTF.